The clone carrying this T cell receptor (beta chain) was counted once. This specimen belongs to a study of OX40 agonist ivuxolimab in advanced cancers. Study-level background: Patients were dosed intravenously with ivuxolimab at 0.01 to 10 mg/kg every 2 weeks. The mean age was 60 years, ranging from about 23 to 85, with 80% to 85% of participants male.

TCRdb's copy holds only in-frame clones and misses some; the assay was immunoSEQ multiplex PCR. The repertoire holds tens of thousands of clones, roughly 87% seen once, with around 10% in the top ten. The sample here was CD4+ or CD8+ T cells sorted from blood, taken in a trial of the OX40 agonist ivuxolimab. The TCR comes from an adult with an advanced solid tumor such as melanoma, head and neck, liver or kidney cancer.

This CDR3 reads CASSLSDQETQYF. Here the CDR3 DNA reads TGTGCCAGCAGCTTGTCGGATCAAGAGACCCAGTACTTC. This chain joins TRBV7-9 and TRBJ2-5; D remains unclear. The germline CDR1 and CDR2 sequences are SEHNR and FQNEAQ (reference sequence). Trimming left V 3 bases short and J 2 bases short, with 7 bases between. The CDR3 runs 13 residues.